This T cell receptor beta chain was found in a study of control samples from healthy donors and cancer patients. Trimming removed 1 base at V and 2 bases at J, with 9 bases between. The CDR3 sequence is 15 residues long. Germline CDR1 SGDLS, CDR2 YYNGEE. The protocol was immunoSEQ multiplex PCR, while the TCRdb copy is restricted to in-frame clones and leaves out a portion. The sample lists around 130,000 clones; around nine tenths were seen once. This TCR came from a man in his thirties or forties in good health. The J gene is TRBJ2-2, the V gene TRBV9; possible D gene TRBD1, 6 bases. Sequencing was performed on blood. The CDR3 DNA reads TGTGCCAGCAGCGTACAACAGGGAAACACCGGGGAGCTGTTTTTT. Translated, it gives CASSVQQGNTGELFF.